Listed below are T cell receptor beta chains from one sample, sequenced in a study of T-cell memory formation after mild COVID-19. TCRdb recomputed calls from the 5' RACE reads with MiXCR, one row per CDR3 protein. This sample has 200,000 to 300,000 distinct CDR3 sequences, with about a sixth found just once. Source material: PBMCs or a T cell subset sorted from them (not recorded which). The origin of the receptors is a man aged 18 to 35 who had mild COVID-19 (a few samples of this study predate the infection). Cell type and time point are not known. Each CDR3 is given with its conserved first and last residue. The order of the fields is J gene, clone size, V gene, D gene, CDR3 protein, CDR3 DNA. D genes are given only for firm matches. Not every row has a clone size; where given, it reads once, few, many or a size class.

>TRBJ2-3|.|TRBV14|.
CASSLGTLTQYF
TGTGCCAGCAGCCTAGGGACGCTTACGCAGTATTTT
>TRBJ2-5|.|TRBV11-2|TRBD2
CASSLSPGGQETQYF
TGTGCCAGCAGCTTAAGCCCGGGGGGGCAAGAGACCCAGTACTTC
>TRBJ1-5|.|TRBV6-2/TRBV6-3|.
CASTDRRNQPQHF
TGTGCCAGCACCGACAGGCGGAATCAGCCCCAGCATTTT
>TRBJ2-7|few|TRBV12-3/TRBV12-4|.
CASSSRGSHEQYF
TGTGCCAGCAGTTCCAGGGGATCCCACGAGCAGTACTTC
>TRBJ1-2|.|TRBV6-1|.
CASSEIAQNYGYTF
TGTGCCAGCAGTGAAATCGCACAGAACTATGGCTACACCTTC
>TRBJ1-6|.|TRBV20-1|.
CSAGHSSYNSPLHF
TGCAGTGCTGGACACAGCTCCTATAATTCACCCCTCCACTTT
>TRBJ1-6|few|TRBV20-1|.
CSARLMRRANSPLHF
TGCAGTGCTAGACTTATGAGGCGGGCTAATTCACCCCTCCACTTT
>TRBJ2-3|once|TRBV7-2|TRBD2
CASSSNLAGGPGDTQYF
TGTGCCAGCAGCTCGAACCTAGCGGGGGGGCCAGGAGATACGCAGTATTTT
>TRBJ2-1|few|TRBV5-1|TRBD2
CASSQEPGLAGGSNEQFF
TGCGCCAGCAGCCAAGAGCCGGGACTAGCGGGGGGCTCCAATGAGCAGTTCTTC
>TRBJ2-5|once|TRBV5-1|.
CASSGIGGQETQYF
TGCGCCAGCAGCGGGATCGGGGGCCAAGAGACCCAGTACTTC
>TRBJ2-7|few|TRBV10-2|.
CASMPTALEQYF
TGCGCCAGCATGCCGACCGCTTTGGAGCAGTACTTC
>TRBJ2-5|.|TRBV12-3/TRBV12-4|.
CASSLWADLQETQYF
TGTGCCAGCAGTTTATGGGCGGACCTTCAAGAGACCCAGTACTTC
>TRBJ1-1|few|TRBV27|.
CASSRRANMNTEAFF
TGTGCCAGCAGCCGAAGGGCGAACATGAACACTGAAGCTTTCTTT
>TRBJ1-2|.|TRBV12-3/TRBV12-4|TRBD1
CASSARQGYGYTF
TGTGCCAGCAGTGCCAGACAGGGTTATGGCTACACCTTC
>TRBJ2-7|few|TRBV25-1|.
CASSEQYF
TGTGCCAGCAGTGAGCAGTACTTC
>TRBJ1-6|.|TRBV24-1|.
CATSVHRGNSPLHF
TGTGCCACCAGTGTGCATCGAGGTAATTCACCCCTCCACTTT
>TRBJ1-1|.|TRBV2|TRBD1
CASSADRLNTEAFF
TGTGCCAGCAGTGCGGACAGGCTGAACACTGAAGCTTTCTTT
>TRBJ2-1|.|TRBV11-3|.
CASSTRGVGNEQFF
TGTGCCAGCAGCACCAGGGGGGTGGGGAATGAGCAGTTCTTC
>TRBJ2-7|.|TRBV10-2|TRBD1
CASMETGGGYEQYF
TGCGCCAGCATGGAGACAGGGGGTGGGTACGAGCAGTACTTC
>TRBJ2-3|.|TRBV5-4|TRBD2
CASRVALAGTDTQYF
TGTGCCAGCAGGGTGGCACTAGCGGGGACAGATACGCAGTATTTT
>TRBJ2-6|.|TRBV7-2|.
CASKVAGANVLTF
TGTGCCAGCAAAGTAGCTGGGGCCAACGTCCTGACTTTC
>TRBJ2-1|many|TRBV7-9|TRBD1
CASSLVWTGGHNEQFF
TGTGCCAGCAGCTTAGTGTGGACAGGGGGCCACAATGAGCAGTTCTTC
>TRBJ2-1|few|TRBV6-6|TRBD2
CASSDGHSGGFSYNEQFF
TGTGCCAGCAGTGACGGGCATAGCGGGGGGTTCTCCTACAATGAGCAGTTCTTC
>TRBJ1-2|.|TRBV6-1|.
CASSALRGNGYGYTF
TGTGCCAGCAGTGCTCTCCGGGGGAACGGCTATGGCTACACCTTC
>TRBJ2-2|many|TRBV6-2/TRBV6-3|.
CASSYYTGELFF
TGTGCCAGCAGTTATTATACCGGGGAGCTGTTTTTT
>TRBJ2-6|.|TRBV10-3|TRBD1
CAISGTGGPGANVLTF
TGTGCCATCAGTGGAACAGGGGGACCTGGGGCCAACGTCCTGACTTTC
>TRBJ2-1|few|TRBV24-1|.
CATSAYNEQFF
TGTGCCACCTCCGCCTACAATGAGCAGTTCTTC
>TRBJ2-4|.|TRBV28|.
CATRGGSSVVDIQYF
TGTGCCACCAGGGGGGGCTCCTCTGTTGTGGACATTCAGTACTTC
>TRBJ2-1|many|TRBV11-2|TRBD1
CASSLLQGSTYNEQFF
TGTGCCAGCAGCCTGCTACAGGGGAGCACCTACAATGAGCAGTTCTTC